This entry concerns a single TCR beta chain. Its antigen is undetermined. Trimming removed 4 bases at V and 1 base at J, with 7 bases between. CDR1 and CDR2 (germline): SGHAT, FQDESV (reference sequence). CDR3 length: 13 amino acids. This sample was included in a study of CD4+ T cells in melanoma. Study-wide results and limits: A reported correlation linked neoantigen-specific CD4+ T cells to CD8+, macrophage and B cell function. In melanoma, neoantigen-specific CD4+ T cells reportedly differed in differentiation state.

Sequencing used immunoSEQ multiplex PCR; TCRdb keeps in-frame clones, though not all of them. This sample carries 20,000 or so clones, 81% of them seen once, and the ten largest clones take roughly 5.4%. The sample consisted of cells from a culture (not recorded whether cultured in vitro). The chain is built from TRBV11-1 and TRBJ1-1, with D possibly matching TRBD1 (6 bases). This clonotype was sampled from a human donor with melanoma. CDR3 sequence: CASSWGQNTEAFF. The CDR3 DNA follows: TGTGCCAGCAGCTGGGGACAGAACACTGAAGCTTTCTTT.